This T cell receptor (beta chain) was identified in a study of T-cell reconstitution after alpha-beta-depleted transplantation in children. During its preparation, the TCRbeta library received unique molecular identifiers. TCRdb reanalysed the PCR reads using MiXCR and keeps one entry per CDR3 protein. The repertoire holds around 140,000 distinct CDR3 sequences, with around 9% as singletons. The specimen was PBMCs, mostly from graft donor cells, collected 180 days after TCRalphabeta/CD19-depleted stem cell transplant. The sequence came from a female patient between 2 and 15 years old who had a stem cell transplant for congenital amegakaryocytic thrombocytopenia, so the T cells may come from the graft donor.

CDR3 nucleotide sequence: TGTGCCAGCTCACTTATCTCAGGGTCTGAGCAGTTCTTC. It encodes CASSLISGSEQFF. The rearrangement links TRBV18 to TRBJ2-1, with D perhaps matching TRBD1 (5 bases). The CDR3 runs 13 residues. Germline CDR1 reads KGHSH; CDR2 reads LQKENI. Trimming cost V 4 bases and J 9 bases, with 13 bases left between them. The entire variable domain, with the rest obtained from reference TRBV18 and TRBJ2-1, is as follows: NAGVMQNPRHLVRRRGQEARLRCSPMKGHSHVYWYRQLPEEGLKFMVYLQKENIIDESGMPKERFSAEFPKEGPSILRIQQVVRGDSAAYFCASSLISGSEQFFGPGTRLTVL.